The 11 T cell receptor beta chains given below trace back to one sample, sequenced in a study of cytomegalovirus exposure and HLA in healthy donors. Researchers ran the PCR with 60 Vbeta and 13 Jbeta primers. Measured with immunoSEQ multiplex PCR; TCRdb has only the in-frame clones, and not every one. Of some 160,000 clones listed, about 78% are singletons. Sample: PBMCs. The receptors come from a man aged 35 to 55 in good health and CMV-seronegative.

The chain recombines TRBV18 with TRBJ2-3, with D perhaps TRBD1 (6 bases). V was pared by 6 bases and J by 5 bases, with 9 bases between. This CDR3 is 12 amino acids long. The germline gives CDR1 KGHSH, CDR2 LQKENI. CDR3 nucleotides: TGTGCCAGCTCCTTCAGGGGAGATACGCAGTATTTT. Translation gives CASSFRGDTQYF. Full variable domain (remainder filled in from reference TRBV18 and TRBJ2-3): NAGVMQNPRHLVRRRGQEARLRCSPMKGHSHVYWYRQLPEEGLKFMVYLQKENIIDESGMPKERFSAEFPKEGPSILRIQQVVRGDSAAYFCASSFRGDTQYFGPGTRLTVL.

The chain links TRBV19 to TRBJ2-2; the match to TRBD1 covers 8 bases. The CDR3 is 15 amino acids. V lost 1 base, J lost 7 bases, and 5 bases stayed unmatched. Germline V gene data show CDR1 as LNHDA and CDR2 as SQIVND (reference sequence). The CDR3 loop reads CASSIVRGLGGELFF. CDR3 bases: TGTGCCAGTAGTATAGTCAGGGGGCTTGGCGGGGAGCTGTTTTTT.

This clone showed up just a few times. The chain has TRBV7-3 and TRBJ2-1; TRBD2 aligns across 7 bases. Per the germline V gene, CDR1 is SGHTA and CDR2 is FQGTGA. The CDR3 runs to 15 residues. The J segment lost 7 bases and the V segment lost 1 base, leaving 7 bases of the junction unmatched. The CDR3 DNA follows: TGTGCCAGCAGCTTAAGTGAGACTAGCATTAATGAGCAGTTCTTC. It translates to CASSLSETSINEQFF.

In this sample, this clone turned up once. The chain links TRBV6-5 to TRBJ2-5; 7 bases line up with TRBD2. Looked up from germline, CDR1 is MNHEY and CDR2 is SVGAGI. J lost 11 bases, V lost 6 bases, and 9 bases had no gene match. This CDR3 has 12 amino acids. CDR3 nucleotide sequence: TGTGCCAGCAGGCGGACTAGAGGGGAGCAGTACTTC. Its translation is CASRRTRGEQYF.

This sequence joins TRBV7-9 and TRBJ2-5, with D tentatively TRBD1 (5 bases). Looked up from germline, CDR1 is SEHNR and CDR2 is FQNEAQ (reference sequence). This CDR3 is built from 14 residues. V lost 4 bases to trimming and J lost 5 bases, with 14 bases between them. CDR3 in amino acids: CASSSSGFGETQYF. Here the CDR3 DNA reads TGTGCCAGCAGCTCCTCAGGGTTTGGTGAGACCCAGTACTTC. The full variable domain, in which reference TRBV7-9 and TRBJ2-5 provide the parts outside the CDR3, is DTGVSQNPRHKITKRGQNVTFRCDPISEHNRLYWYRQTLGQGPEFLTYFQNEAQLEKSRLLSDRFSAERPKGSFSTLEIQRTEQGDSAMYLCASSSSGFGETQYFGPGTRLLVL.

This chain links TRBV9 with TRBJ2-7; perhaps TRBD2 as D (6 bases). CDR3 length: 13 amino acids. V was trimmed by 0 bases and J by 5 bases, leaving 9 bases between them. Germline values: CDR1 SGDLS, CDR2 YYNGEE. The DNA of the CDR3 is TGTGCCAGCAGCGTAGCTTGGGGGGACGAGCAGTACTTC. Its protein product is CASSVAWGDEQYF.

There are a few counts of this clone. The CDR3 loop reads CASSLTVTSGSSNEQFF. The CDR3, as DNA: TGTGCCAGCAGCCTCACCGTGACTAGCGGGAGTAGCAATGAGCAGTTCTTC. This chain connects TRBV11-2 to TRBJ2-1, with 12 bases matching TRBD2. The CDR3 spans 17 residues. Germline loops: CDR1 SGHAT, CDR2 FQNNGV. J lost 6 bases, V lost 5 bases, and 11 bases had no gene match.

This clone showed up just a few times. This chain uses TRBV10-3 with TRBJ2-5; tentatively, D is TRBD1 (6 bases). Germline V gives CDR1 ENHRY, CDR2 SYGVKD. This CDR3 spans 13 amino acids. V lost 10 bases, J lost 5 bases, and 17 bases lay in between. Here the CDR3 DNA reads TGTGCCAGCGGACAGAAAGGTGGGGAGACCCAGTACTTC. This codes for CASGQKGGETQYF.

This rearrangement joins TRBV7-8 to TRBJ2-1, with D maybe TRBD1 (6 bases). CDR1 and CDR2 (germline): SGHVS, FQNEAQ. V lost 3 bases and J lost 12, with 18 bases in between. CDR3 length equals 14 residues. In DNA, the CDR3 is TGTGCCAGCAGCTTTGGTGTGGGGGCCCGTTCGCAGTTCTTC. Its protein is CASSFGVGARSQFF.

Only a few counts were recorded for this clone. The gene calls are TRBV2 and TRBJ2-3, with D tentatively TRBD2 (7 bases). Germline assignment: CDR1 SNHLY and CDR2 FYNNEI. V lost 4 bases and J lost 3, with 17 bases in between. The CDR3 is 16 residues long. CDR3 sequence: CASSGRGGLRTDTQYF. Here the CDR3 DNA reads TGTGCCAGCAGTGGAAGGGGGGGCTTAAGGACAGATACGCAGTATTTT. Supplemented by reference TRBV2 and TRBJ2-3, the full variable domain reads EPEVTQTPSHQVTQMGQEVILRCVPISNHLYFYWYRQILGQKVEFLVSFYNNEISEKSEIFDDQFSVERPDGSNFTLKIRSTKLEDSAMYFCASSGRGGLRTDTQYFGPGTRLTVL.

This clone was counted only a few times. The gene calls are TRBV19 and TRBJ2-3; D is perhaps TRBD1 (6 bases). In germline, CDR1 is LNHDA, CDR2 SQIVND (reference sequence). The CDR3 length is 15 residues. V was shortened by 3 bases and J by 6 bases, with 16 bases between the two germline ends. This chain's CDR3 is CASSIGTYSGDTQYF. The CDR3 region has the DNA TGTGCCAGTAGTATCGGGACATACTCGGGGGATACGCAGTATTTT.